The 23 T cell receptor beta chains below were found in one sample sequenced in a study of shared clonotypes between healthy human individuals. The data were produced by immunoSEQ multiplex PCR, yet TCRdb's version contains in-frame clones alone and is incomplete. The sample holds roughly 2.6 million clones, around 90% seen once. The sequenced sample consisted of naive CD4+ T cells sorted from blood. Subset noted: CD45RA+ positively selected. The origin of the receptors is a young man in good health.

Of note for this clone: A junction boundary mismatches the germline segment, possibly from a read error. The chain has TRBV9 and TRBJ2-2, with D maybe TRBD2 (5 bases). CDR1 is SGDLS and CDR2 is YYNGEE in the germline V gene. The CDR3 length is 16 residues. CDR3 DNA sequence: TGTGCCAGCAGCGTAAGAGGGAGCTCTAACATCGGGGAGCTGTTTTTT. Protein: CASSVRGSSNIGELFF. Filled out from reference TRBV9 and TRBJ2-2, the complete variable domain reads DSGVTQTPKHLITATGQRVTLRCSPRSGDLSVYWYQQSLDQGLQFLIQYYNGEERAKGNILERFSAQQFPDLHSELNLSSLELGDSALYFCASSVRGSSNIGELFFGEGSRLTVL.

A remark on this clone: The same CDR3 also results from other DNA sequences found in this sample. This chain connects TRBV6-6 to TRBJ1-5, with 9 bases that match TRBD1. This CDR3 is 14 amino acids long. V lost 4 bases and J lost 2; bases outside the gene matches: 0. Germline assignment: CDR1 MNHNY and CDR2 SVGAGI (reference sequence). The CDR3 reads CASSWTGGNQPQHF. The CDR3, as DNA: TGTGCCAGCAGTTGGACAGGGGGCAATCAGCCCCAGCATTTT.

The chain combines TRBV19 with TRBJ2-5, with 11 bases identical to TRBD1. This CDR3 is built from 14 residues. V lost 6 bases, J lost 3 bases, and 3 bases stayed unmatched. The germline V gene encodes CDR1 LNHDA and CDR2 SQIVND (reference sequence). The CDR3 spells CASSPGQGEETQYF. The CDR3 DNA follows: TGTGCCAGTAGCCCGGGACAGGGGGAAGAGACCCAGTACTTC.

This sequence joins TRBV9 and TRBJ2-2; no firm D call. From germline, CDR1 is SGDLS and CDR2 YYNGEE. Trimming removed 1 base at V and 2 bases at J, with 15 bases between. The CDR3 spans 17 residues. CDR3 loop: CASSVQDGSINTGELFF. CDR3 nucleotide sequence: TGTGCCAGCAGCGTACAGGACGGATCCATCAACACCGGGGAGCTGTTTTTT.

The chain has TRBV19 and TRBJ1-1; TRBD1 matches at 9 bases. CDR3 length equals 16 residues. Germline V gene lookup returns CDR1 LNHDA and CDR2 SQIVND (reference sequence). Trimming at V came to 5 bases and at J to 0 bases, leaving 7 bases not matched to a gene. CDR3 nucleotides: TGTGCCAGTAGTTCCAACAGGGGGCCCATGAACACTGAAGCTTTCTTT. Translating it yields CASSSNRGPMNTEAFF.

The chain couples TRBV4-1 to TRBJ2-7; tentatively, D is TRBD1 (5 bases). The ends were cut back, 1 base at V and 5 bases at J, with 9 bases in the middle. The CDR3 loop spans 13 amino acids. CDR1 is MGHRA, CDR2 YSYEKL, per germline. The CDR3 region has the DNA TGCGCCAGCAGCCAAGTCAGGGCAAACGAGCAGTACTTC. This encodes CASSQVRANEQYF.

Of note for this clone: The same CDR3 also results from other DNA sequences found in this sample. The J gene is TRBJ2-7, the V gene TRBV7-6, with D perhaps matching TRBD1 (6 bases). Germline CDR1 SGHVS, CDR2 FNYEAQ. CDR3 length: 13 amino acids. V was shortened by 1 base and J by 6 bases, with 10 bases between the two germline ends. CDR3 sequence (DNA): TGTGCCAGCAGCTTAGAACAGGGTGGCGAGCAGTACTTC. Its protein product is CASSLEQGGEQYF. Supplemented by reference TRBV7-6 and TRBJ2-7, the full variable domain reads GAGVSQSPRYKVTKRGQDVALRCDPISGHVSLYWYRQALGQGPEFLTYFNYEAQQDKSGLPNDRFSAERPEGSISTLTIQRTEQRDSAMYRCASSLEQGGEQYFGPGTRLTVT.

The rearrangement links TRBV9 to TRBJ2-7, with 9 bases aligning to TRBD2. Germline lookup yields CDR1 SGDLS and CDR2 YYNGEE. The ends lost 4 bases at V and 2 bases at J; junction bases unmatched: 10. This CDR3 comprises 16 residues. CDR3 nucleotides: TGTGCCAGCAGCTTATCTGGACTAGCGCTTACCTACGAGCAGTACTTC. Translated, it gives CASSLSGLALTYEQYF.

The genes are TRBV30 and TRBJ2-7, with D possibly TRBD1 on 6 matching bases. The CDR3 spans 14 residues. The germline V gene encodes CDR1 GTSNPN and CDR2 SVGIG (reference sequence). V was shortened by 1 base and J by 3 bases, with 13 bases between the two germline ends. The CDR3 loop reads CAWSGQAEGYEQYF. The CDR3 DNA follows: TGTGCCTGGAGTGGACAGGCCGAGGGCTACGAGCAGTACTTC.

This clone was counted only a few times. The chain joins TRBV5-1 to TRBJ1-1; 7 bases are shared with TRBD1. This CDR3 has 14 amino acids. The trim removed 5 bases at V and 1 base at J, leaving 5 bases unmatched. Per germline, CDR1 SGHRS and CDR2 YFSETQ. The CDR3 nucleotides are TGCGCCAGCAGGGCGACAGGGTCGAACACTGAAGCTTTCTTT. It encodes CASRATGSNTEAFF.

This chain connects TRBV10-3 to TRBJ1-1; possible D gene TRBD1, 5 bases. The length of the CDR3 is 13 residues. Germline V gene lookup returns CDR1 ENHRY and CDR2 SYGVKD. Trimming removed 7 bases from V and 5 bases from J, with 14 bases in between. The DNA of the CDR3 is TGTGCCATCACCCAGGGCAGGTGGACTGAAGCTTTCTTT. It codes for CAITQGRWTEAFF.

The V gene is TRBV9, the J gene TRBJ2-3; 8 bases are shared with TRBD1. The CDR3 is made up of 15 amino acids. V lost 4 bases, J lost 0 bases, and 4 bases stayed unmatched. The germline V gene encodes CDR1 SGDLS and CDR2 YYNGEE. CDR3 DNA sequence: TGTGCCAGCAGCTTTACAGGGGGTAGCACAGATACGCAGTATTTT. Amino acid sequence: CASSFTGGSTDTQYF.

This chain links TRBV6-1 with TRBJ1-4; D is ambiguous. This CDR3 contains 9 residues. Germline CDR1 and CDR2: MNHNS and SASEGT. Trimming stripped 10 bases from V and 5 bases from J, with 2 bases between. The CDR3 here is CATNEKLFF. The CDR3 DNA reads TGTGCCACCAATGAAAAACTGTTTTTT.

The chain links TRBV2 to TRBJ1-5; TRBD1 might be the D (6 bases). The CDR3 is made up of 13 amino acids. Deletions cut 3 bases from V and 7 bases from J, with 10 bases between. The V gene's germline CDR1 is SNHLY and CDR2 FYNNEI. The CDR3 protein is CASSEGGLQPQHF. The CDR3 nucleotides are TGTGCCAGCAGTGAGGGGGGCTTGCAGCCCCAGCATTTT.

The chain links TRBV30 to TRBJ1-1, with D perhaps TRBD1 (6 bases). V lost 2 bases and J lost 4, with 11 bases in between. Germline V CDR1 and CDR2: GTSNPN, SVGIG (reference sequence). This CDR3 comprises 13 residues. Written as DNA, the CDR3 is TGTGCCTGGAGTATCCAGGGGTCCACTGAAGCTTTCTTT. The encoded protein is CAWSIQGSTEAFF.

This clone was counted between two and nine times. The chain uses TRBV2 and TRBJ1-1, with 9 bases matching TRBD1. Looked up from germline, CDR1 is SNHLY and CDR2 is FYNNEI. Trimming removed 6 bases from V and 5 bases from J; junction bases left unmatched: 7. CDR3 size: 14 residues. The CDR3 sequence is CASRSDRGWTEAFF. In DNA form, the CDR3 reads TGTGCCAGCAGATCGGACAGGGGTTGGACTGAAGCTTTCTTT.

This sequence joins TRBV14 and TRBJ2-7; TRBD2 might be the D (6 bases). In germline, CDR1 is SGHDN, CDR2 FVKESK. The CDR3 is 14 amino acids. V was trimmed by 4 bases and J by 3 bases, leaving 13 bases between them. This CDR3 reads CASSLSSGSYEQYF. The CDR3, as DNA: TGTGCCAGCAGCCTTTCCTCCGGGAGCTACGAGCAGTACTTC.

The chain recombines TRBV5-4 with TRBJ2-6; no definite D call. V gave up 4 bases and J gave up 0 bases, with 11 bases separating them. This CDR3 is built from 16 residues. Germline lookup yields CDR1 SGHNT and CDR2 YYREEE (reference sequence). DNA for the CDR3: TGTGCCAGCAGCCGCGCATTAGGCTCTGGGGCCAACGTCCTGACTTTC. Its protein product is CASSRALGSGANVLTF.

The chain carries TRBV18 and TRBJ1-5; 7 nucleotides match TRBD1. The CDR3 consists of 15 residues. Looked up from germline, CDR1 is KGHSH and CDR2 is LQKENI. The trim removed 5 bases at V and 3 bases at J, leaving 7 bases unmatched. The CDR3 protein is CASSSGQNSNQPQHF. Here the CDR3 DNA reads TGTGCCAGCTCATCGGGACAGAATTCCAATCAGCCCCAGCATTTT.

J is TRBJ2-3 and V is TRBV9, with 14 positions matching TRBD2. V lost 3 bases and J lost 3; bases outside the gene matches: 6. CDR1 SGDLS and CDR2 YYNGEE come from the germline V gene. The CDR3 sequence is 17 residues long. The CDR3 loop is CASSARTSGRRTDTQYF. The CDR3 coding sequence is TGTGCCAGCAGCGCCCGGACTAGCGGGAGGCGTACAGATACGCAGTATTTT.

This sequence joins TRBV28 and TRBJ1-4; 7 positions agree with TRBD1. After removal of 3 bases from V and 7 bases from J, the junction contained 11 bases not matched to a gene. Germline values: CDR1 MDHEN, CDR2 SYDVKM. This CDR3 spans 16 amino acids. The DNA of the CDR3 is TGTGCCAGCAGTTTCGGGATAGGGAGGGGGCCTGAAAAACTGTTTTTT. Protein sequence: CASSFGIGRGPEKLFF.

The CDR3, as DNA: TGTGCCAGCTTTGACAGGGGGCAGACCGGGGAGCTGTTTTTT. Translation gives CASFDRGQTGELFF. The chain carries TRBV2 and TRBJ2-2; 10 bases align to TRBD1. The V gene's germline CDR1 is SNHLY and CDR2 FYNNEI. The CDR3 has 14 amino acids. V trimming: 8 bases; J trimming: 5 bases; junction bases outside the gene matches: 5. Together with reference TRBV2 and TRBJ2-2, the CDR3 gives the full variable domain: EPEVTQTPSHQVTQMGQEVILRCVPISNHLYFYWYRQILGQKVEFLVSFYNNEISEKSEIFDDQFSVERPDGSNFTLKIRSTKLEDSAMYFCASFDRGQTGELFFGEGSRLTVL.

V and J are TRBV5-4 and TRBJ1-1; D ambiguous. The CDR3 extends over 15 amino acids. CDR1 is SGHNT and CDR2 is YYREEE in the germline V gene (reference sequence). Trimming stripped 1 base from V and 4 bases from J, with 14 bases between. This CDR3 is CASSLQWGGLTEAFF. CDR3 nucleotide sequence: TGTGCCAGCAGCTTGCAATGGGGAGGGCTCACTGAAGCTTTCTTT. Looking up the rest from reference TRBV5-4 and TRBJ1-1 gives the full variable domain: ETGVTQSPTHLIKTRGQQVTLRCSSQSGHNTVSWYQQALGQGPQFIFQYYREEENGRGNFPPRFSGLQFPNYSSELNVNALELDDSALYLCASSLQWGGLTEAFFGQGTRLTVV.